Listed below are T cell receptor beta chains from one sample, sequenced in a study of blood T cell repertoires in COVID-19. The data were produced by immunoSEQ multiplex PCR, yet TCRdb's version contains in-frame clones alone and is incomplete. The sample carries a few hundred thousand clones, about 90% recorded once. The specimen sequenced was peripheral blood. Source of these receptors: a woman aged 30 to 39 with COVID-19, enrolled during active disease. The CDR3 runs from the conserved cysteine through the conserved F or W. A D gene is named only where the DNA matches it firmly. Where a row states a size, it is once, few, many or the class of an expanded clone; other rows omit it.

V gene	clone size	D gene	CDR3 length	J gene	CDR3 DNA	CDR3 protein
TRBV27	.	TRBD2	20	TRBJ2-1	TGTGCCAGCACCTCAGGACCGCTAGCGGGGGACTTAAGCTCCTACAATGAGCAGTTCTTC	CASTSGPLAGDLSSYNEQFF
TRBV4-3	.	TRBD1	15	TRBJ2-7	TGCGCCAGCAGCTTGGGGGGGACAGGGGACTACGAGCAGTACTTC	CASSLGGTGDYEQYF
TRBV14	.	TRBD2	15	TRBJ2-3	TGTGCCAGCAGCCCACTAGCGGGGTTCACAGATACGCAGTATTTT	CASSPLAGFTDTQYF
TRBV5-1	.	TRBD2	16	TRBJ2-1	TGCGCCAGCAGCTCCCGGACTAGCGGGGGGGCAAATGAGCAGTTCTTC	CASSSRTSGGANEQFF
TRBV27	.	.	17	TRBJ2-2	.	CASSLKWRDLPPGSCFF
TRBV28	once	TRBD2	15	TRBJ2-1	TGTGCCAGCAGCCCAACTAGCGGGAGTCTAGGTGAGCAGTTCTTC	CASSPTSGSLGEQFF
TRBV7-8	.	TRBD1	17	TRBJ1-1	TGTGCCAGCAGCAACCGAGTAGCTTCGACAGGGGCCACTGAAGCTTTCTTT	CASSNRVASTGATEAFF
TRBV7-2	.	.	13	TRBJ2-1	TGTGCCAGCAGCTTAGCGTTGGGGCCTGAGCAGTTCTTC	CASSLALGPEQFF
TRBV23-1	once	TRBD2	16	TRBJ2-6	TGCGCCAGCAAGAGTAGCGGGGGAGCTGGGGCCAACGTCCTGACTTTC	CASKSSGGAGANVLTF
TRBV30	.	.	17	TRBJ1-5	TGTGCCTGGAGTGTACGGGGAGGTGGTGGGGCCAATCAGCCCCAGCATTTT	CAWSVRGGGGANQPQHF
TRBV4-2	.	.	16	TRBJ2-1	TGTGCCAGCAGCCAAGGGAGTCTAGCGTCCTACAATGAGCAGTTCTTC	CASSQGSLASYNEQFF
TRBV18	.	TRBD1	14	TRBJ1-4	TGTGCCAGCTCACCGGGACAGCTTAATGAAAAACTGTTTTTT	CASSPGQLNEKLFF
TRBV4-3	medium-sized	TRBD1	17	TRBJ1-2	TGCGCCAGCAGCCAAGGGGGCCCAACAGGGGCTAACTATGGCTACACCTTC	CASSQGGPTGANYGYTF
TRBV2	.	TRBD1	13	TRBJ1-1	TGTGCCAGCAGTGAAGGGTGGGACAGGGAGGCTTTCTTT	CASSEGWDREAFF
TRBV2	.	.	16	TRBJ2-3	TGTGCCAGCAGGGGGGGAGCGTCCTATAGCACAGATACGCAGTATTTT	CASRGGASYSTDTQYF
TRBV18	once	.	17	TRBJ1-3	TGTGCCAGCTCACCCGTGACAGCTCGAACCTCTGGAAACACCATATATTTT	CASSPVTARTSGNTIYF
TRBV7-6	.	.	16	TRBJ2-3	TGTGCCAGCAGCATATTCCGGGGATTACACACAGATACGCAGTATTTT	CASSIFRGLHTDTQYF
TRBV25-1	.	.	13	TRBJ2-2	TGTGCCAGCAGTGCTTTGAACACCGGGGAGCTGTTTTTT	CASSALNTGELFF
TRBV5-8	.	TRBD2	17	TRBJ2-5	TGTGCCAGCAGCTCCCTAGCGGGGGGGCCGGGGCAAGAGACCCAGTACTTC	CASSSLAGGPGQETQYF
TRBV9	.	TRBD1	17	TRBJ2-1	TGTGCCAGCAGCGTAGATGCCGGGACAGGAGCCCGCAATGAGCAGTTCTTC	CASSVDAGTGARNEQFF
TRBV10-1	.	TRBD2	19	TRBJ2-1	TGCGCCAGCAGTGAGTCCGAAGGGGTGAGGTCGGGAGGGCCGTATGAGCAGTTCTTC	CASSESEGVRSGGPYEQFF
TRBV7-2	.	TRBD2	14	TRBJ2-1	TGTGCCAGCAGCCCCTTAACTAGCGGCTATGAGCAGTTCTTC	CASSPLTSGYEQFF
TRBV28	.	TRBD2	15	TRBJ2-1	TGTGCCAGCAGGCCCGGGACTAGCGGATACAATGAGCAGTTCTTC	CASRPGTSGYNEQFF
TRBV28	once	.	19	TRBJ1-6	TGTGCCAGCAGTCCACCCTCTCGATATTGGGGCAGGCAGGGTTCACCCCTCCACTTT	CASSPPSRYWGRQGSPLHF
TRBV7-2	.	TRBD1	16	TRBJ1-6	TGTGCCAGCAGCTTAGTTGAGGGGGCGAGGAATTCACCCCTCCACTTT	CASSLVEGARNSPLHF
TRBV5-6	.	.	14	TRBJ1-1	TGTGCCAGCAGCTCGGGACAACTCACAGCTGAAGCTTTCTTT	CASSSGQLTAEAFF
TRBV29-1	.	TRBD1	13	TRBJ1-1	TGCAGCGTTGGAGGGGGCACGAACACTGAAGCTTTCTTT	CSVGGGTNTEAFF
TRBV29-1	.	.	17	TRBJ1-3	TGCAGCGTTGAAGATCCTGGGCACGGCGCCTCTGGAAACACCATATATTTT	CSVEDPGHGASGNTIYF
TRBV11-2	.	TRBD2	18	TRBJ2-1	TGTGCCAGCAGCATCGGGACTAGCGGGCGTCCACACTACAATGAGCAGTTCTTC	CASSIGTSGRPHYNEQFF
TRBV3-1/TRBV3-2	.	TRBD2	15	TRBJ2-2	TGTGCCAGCAGTATTCTAGCGGGAGAAACCGGGGAGCTGTTTTTT	CASSILAGETGELFF
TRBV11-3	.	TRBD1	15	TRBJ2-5	TGTGCCAGCAGCCCTCGGGGACAGGGACAAGAGACCCAGTACTTC	CASSPRGQGQETQYF
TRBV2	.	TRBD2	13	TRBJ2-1	TGTGCCAGCAGTATTCACGGGGGGGAGGAGCAGTTCTTC	CASSIHGGEEQFF
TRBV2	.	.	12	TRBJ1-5	TGTGCCAGCACCCGGACTGATCAGCCCCAGCATTTT	CASTRTDQPQHF
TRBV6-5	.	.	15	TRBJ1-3	TGTGCCAGCAGCCGTACAGGGTACTCTGGAAACACCATATATTTT	CASSRTGYSGNTIYF
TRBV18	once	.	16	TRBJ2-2	TGTGCCAGCTCATCCGAGGGCGGTTCGAACACCGGGGAGCTGTTTTTT	CASSSEGGSNTGELFF
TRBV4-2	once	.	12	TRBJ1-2	TGTGCCAGCAGCCAAGAGGAGGGAGGCTACACCTTC	CASSQEEGGYTF
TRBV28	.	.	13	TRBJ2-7	TGTGCCAGCAGTTTAGGCAGGTCCTACGAGCAGTACTTC	CASSLGRSYEQYF
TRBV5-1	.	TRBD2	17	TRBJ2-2	TGCGCCAGCAGCTTCAACCTAGCGGGGGGAAACACCGGGGAGCTGTTTTTT	CASSFNLAGGNTGELFF
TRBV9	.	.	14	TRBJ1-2	TGTGCCAGCAGCCCTCCGACAGGCGTCTATGGCTACACCTTC	CASSPPTGVYGYTF
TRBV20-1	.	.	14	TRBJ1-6	TGCAGTGCTAGTTCTGCCGGTTATAATTCACCCCTCCACTTT	CSASSAGYNSPLHF
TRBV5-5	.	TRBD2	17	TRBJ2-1	TGTGCCAGCAGAATGGGGTATGGGAGGGATTCCTACAATGAGCAGTTCTTC	CASRMGYGRDSYNEQFF
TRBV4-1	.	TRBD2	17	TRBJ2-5	TGCGCCAGCAGCCAAGATGGGCTAGCGGGGGCCCAAGAGACCCAGTACTTC	CASSQDGLAGAQETQYF
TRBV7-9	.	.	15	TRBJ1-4	TGTGCCAGCAGCTTAGGGGGGCCAACTAATGAAAAACTGTTTTTT	CASSLGGPTNEKLFF
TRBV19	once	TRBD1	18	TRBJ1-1	TGTGCCAGTACCTGGCACAGGGGGCCTAGATTATCGGGCACTGAAGCTTTCTTT	CASTWHRGPRLSGTEAFF
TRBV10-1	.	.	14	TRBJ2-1	TGCGCCAGCAGTCCCGGGACTGGATACAATGAGCAGTTCTTC	CASSPGTGYNEQFF
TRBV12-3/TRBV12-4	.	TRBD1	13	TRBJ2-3	TGTGCCAGCACGCCAGGGGGCCCAGATACGCAGTATTTT	CASTPGGPDTQYF
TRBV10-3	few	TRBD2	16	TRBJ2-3	TGTGCCATCAGTGGACTAGCGGGGGGGGTAGGAGATACGCAGTATTTT	CAISGLAGGVGDTQYF